This TCR beta chain came from a study of OX40 agonist ivuxolimab in advanced cancers. Repertoires were generated with immunoSEQ multiplex PCR, while TCRdb's copy carries only in-frame clones and drops some. The data show some 23,000 clones, with 80% to 90% seen just once and about 15% held by the top ten. J lost 3 bases, V lost 3 bases, and 2 bases had no gene match. Germline CDR1 and CDR2: LGHNA and YSLEER. The length of the CDR3 is 15 residues. This TCR was sampled from an adult with an advanced solid tumor such as melanoma, head and neck, liver or kidney cancer. The starting material was CD4+ or CD8+ T cells sorted from blood, obtained in a trial of the OX40 agonist ivuxolimab. This rearrangement joins TRBV4-3 to TRBJ2-1; 10 positions agree with TRBD2. The CDR3 DNA reads as TGCGCCAGCAGCCAGGAGCGGGGGGGCTACAATGAGCAGTTCTTC. Translation: CASSQERGGYNEQFF.